Included here is one T cell receptor (beta chain) sequence, with context. The antigen it recognizes is unknown. Per-base quality was not reported, and no clone a single base away is much larger than it. The entry originates in a study of T cell responses to AZD1222 COVID-19 vaccine listed by TCRdb under 2021. The study in broad terms: TCR sequencing covered fewer than 250 trial participants: about 210 given two doses of AZD1222 and around 26 given two doses of MenACWY control vaccine. Trial participants were enrolled by age into subgroups of 18-55, 56-69 and 70-plus years, and around 150, 28 and 57 TCR-sequenced participants, respectively, were included in these subgroups. Broader findings and caveats from the paper: No day 14 peak-response samples were available, so repertoires were characterized only after the peak T cell response. Conclusions about previously exposed vaccinees are limited, since just 6 or 7 AZD1222 recipients were seropositive for SARS-CoV-2 at baseline. CD4 TCRs associated with the vaccine covered the entire spike protein, and the dominant responses were in regions 160-218 and 743-854. The 56-69-year group was small, and its depth increase did not reach significance, likely because of low power. Reportedly, almost half of the unique spike-specific TCRs recognized epitopes lying outside the regions that are mutated in the B.1.351 and B.1.1.7 variants. A significant rise in spike-specific TCR breadth and depth was observed after two AZD1222 doses relative to day 0 and relative to MenACWY recipients. Participants were mostly white British, with more females than males. The authors suggested clonal diversity may have been underestimated.

Here V drops 4 bases and J drops 4 bases, and the junction holds 2 bases not matched to any gene. There are 14 amino acids in the CDR3, from cysteine to phenylalanine inclusive. The DNA shown is the 42-base CDR3, in frame from base 1. According to the germline V gene, CDR1 reads SGHRS and CDR2 reads YFSETQ. In light of the paper, this sample's time point label describes: about 28 days (+/-7) after the second vaccine dose. Because spike-specific TCR depth and breadth did not differ between the two schedules, AZD1222 recipients who got a second dose at roughly 4 weeks were pooled with those who got a second dose at roughly 12 weeks. The vaccinee samples were drawn from two UK trials, COV001 and COV002, one of which was a single-blind randomized controlled phase 2/3 trial testing AZD1222 (ChAdOx1 nCoV-19) in healthy adults. For TCRbeta chain sequencing, PBMC samples from trial participants were taken at day 0 and at day 28 after the second dose.

The CDR3 regions of human TCRbeta chains were subjected to immunosequencing. Processing in the source paper ran as follows. Repertoire TCRs were matched against a reference library of SARS-CoV-2-specific TCRs generated with the MIRA antigen-specificity platform. Breadth meant the fraction of unique TCRs that were SARS-CoV-2-associated, whereas depth meant the fraction of total T cells that were SARS-CoV-2-associated. Each spike-specific TCR was assigned to its reactive spike region and to a CD4 or CD8 class using the MIRA data. Log10-transformed breadth and depth values were compared by one-way ANOVA with Sidak's multiple comparisons tests. TCRdb took over this immuneACCESS table, retaining in-frame rearrangements with V and J assigned. Such tables are incomplete; in checked studies, under half of the missing clones stem from an unresolved V gene, and the remainder is unexplained. V and J calls and clone size are those listed in that table; D and trimming were worked out from the DNA. Present in this sample are tens of thousands of clones, about 80% of which were seen just once. The top ten constitute 3.5% to 4.5% of the sample.

The chain is assembled from TRBV5-1 and TRBJ1-3; 10 bases in the middle match TRBD1. This TCR was sampled from an adult who received the AZD1222 COVID-19 vaccine. The material sequenced was peripheral blood, taken 28 days after the second AZD1222 dose. The encoded CDR3 is CASSDRGLGNTIYF. The sequence in DNA is TGCGCCAGCAGCGACAGGGGGCTCGGAAACACCATATATTTT.